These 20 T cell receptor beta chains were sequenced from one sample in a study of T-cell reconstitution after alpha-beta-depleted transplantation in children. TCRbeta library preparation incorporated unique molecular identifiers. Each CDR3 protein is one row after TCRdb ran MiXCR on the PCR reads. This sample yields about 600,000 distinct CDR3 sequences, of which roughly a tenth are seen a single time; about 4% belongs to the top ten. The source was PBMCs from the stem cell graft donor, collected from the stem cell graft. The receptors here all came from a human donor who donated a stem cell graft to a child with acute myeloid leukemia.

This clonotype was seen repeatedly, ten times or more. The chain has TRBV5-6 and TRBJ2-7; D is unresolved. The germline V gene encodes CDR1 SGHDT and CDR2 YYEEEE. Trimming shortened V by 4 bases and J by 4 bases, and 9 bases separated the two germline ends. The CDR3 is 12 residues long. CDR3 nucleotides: TGTGCCAGCAGCGGCACCAATTACGAGCAGTACTTC. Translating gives CASSGTNYEQYF.

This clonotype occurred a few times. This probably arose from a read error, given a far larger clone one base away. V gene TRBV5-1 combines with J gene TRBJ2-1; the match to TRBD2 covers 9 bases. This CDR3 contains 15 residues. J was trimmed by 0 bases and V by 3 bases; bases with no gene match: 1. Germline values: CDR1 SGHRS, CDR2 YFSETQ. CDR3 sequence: CASSSSGNSYNEQFF. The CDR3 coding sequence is TGCGCCAGCAGCTCTAGCGGGAACTCCTACAATGAGCAGTTCTTC.

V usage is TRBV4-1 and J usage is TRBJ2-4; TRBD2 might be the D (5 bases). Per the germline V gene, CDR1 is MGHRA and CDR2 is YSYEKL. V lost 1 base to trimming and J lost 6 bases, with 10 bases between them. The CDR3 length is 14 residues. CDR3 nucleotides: TGCGCCAGCAGCCAAGGTACGGGGTCAAACATTCAGTACTTC. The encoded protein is CASSQGTGSNIQYF.

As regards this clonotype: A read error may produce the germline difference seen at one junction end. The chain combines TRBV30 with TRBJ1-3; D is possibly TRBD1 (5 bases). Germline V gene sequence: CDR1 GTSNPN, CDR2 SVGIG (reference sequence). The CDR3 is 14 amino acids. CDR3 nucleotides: TGTGCCCGGAGCACAGGACCCTCTGGAAACACCATATATTTT. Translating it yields CARSTGPSGNTIYF.

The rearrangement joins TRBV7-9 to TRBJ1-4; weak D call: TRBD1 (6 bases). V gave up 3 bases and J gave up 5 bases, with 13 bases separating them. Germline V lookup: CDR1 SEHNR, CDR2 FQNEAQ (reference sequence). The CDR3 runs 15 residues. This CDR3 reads CASSLVRGGNEKLFF. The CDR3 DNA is TGTGCCAGCAGCTTGGTCAGGGGTGGCAATGAAAAACTGTTTTTT. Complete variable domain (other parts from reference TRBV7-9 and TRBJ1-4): DTGVSQNPRHKITKRGQNVTFRCDPISEHNRLYWYRQTLGQGPEFLTYFQNEAQLEKSRLLSDRFSAERPKGSFSTLEIQRTEQGDSAMYLCASSLVRGGNEKLFFGSGTQLSVL.

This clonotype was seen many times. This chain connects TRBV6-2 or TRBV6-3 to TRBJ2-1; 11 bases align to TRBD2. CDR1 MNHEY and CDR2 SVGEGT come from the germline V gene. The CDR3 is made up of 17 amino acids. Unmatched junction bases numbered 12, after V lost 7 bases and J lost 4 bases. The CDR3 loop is CASNKYRLAGTYNEQFF. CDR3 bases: TGTGCCAGCAATAAATATAGACTAGCGGGGACTTACAATGAGCAGTTCTTC.

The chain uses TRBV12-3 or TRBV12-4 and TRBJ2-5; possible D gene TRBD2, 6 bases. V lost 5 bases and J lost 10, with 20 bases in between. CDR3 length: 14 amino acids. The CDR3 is CASSMTGLGGSQYF. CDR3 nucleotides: TGTGCCAGCAGTATGACGGGACTGGGAGGTAGCCAGTACTTC.

The CDR3 nucleotides read TGCAGTGCTCTACCGGGACAGGGGTACGGCTACACCTTC. Its translation is CSALPGQGYGYTF. The chain combines TRBV20-1 with TRBJ1-2, with 10 bases fitting TRBD1. The length of the CDR3 is 13 residues. Germline CDR1 and CDR2: DFQATT and SNEGSKA (reference sequence). V was clipped by 5 bases and J by 8 bases; unmatched bases: 8.

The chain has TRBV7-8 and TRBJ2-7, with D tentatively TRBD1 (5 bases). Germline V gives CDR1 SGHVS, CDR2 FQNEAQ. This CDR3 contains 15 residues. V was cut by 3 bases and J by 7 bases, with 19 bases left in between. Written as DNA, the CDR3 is TGTGCCAGCAGCTTTCCCTTCGGCAGGGCCGGAGAGCAGTACTTC. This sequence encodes CASSFPFGRAGEQYF.

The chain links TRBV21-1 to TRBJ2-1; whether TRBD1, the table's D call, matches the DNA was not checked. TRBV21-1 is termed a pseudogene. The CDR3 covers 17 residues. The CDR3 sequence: CASSKRTGTAAYNEQFF. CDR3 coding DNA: TGTGCCAGCAGCAAGAGAACAGGGACAGCCGCCTACAATGAGCAGTTCTTC.

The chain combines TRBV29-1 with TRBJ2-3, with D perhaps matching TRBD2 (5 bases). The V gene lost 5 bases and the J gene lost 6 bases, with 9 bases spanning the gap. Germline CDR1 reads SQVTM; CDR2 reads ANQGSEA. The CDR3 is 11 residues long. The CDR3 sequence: CSVRSGDTQYF. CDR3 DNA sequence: TGCAGCGTTAGGAGCGGCGATACGCAGTATTTT.

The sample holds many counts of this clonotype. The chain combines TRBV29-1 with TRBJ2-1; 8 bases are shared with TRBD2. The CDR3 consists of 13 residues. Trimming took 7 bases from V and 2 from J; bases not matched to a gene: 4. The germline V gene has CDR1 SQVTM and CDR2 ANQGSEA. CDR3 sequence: CSGEREPYNEQFF. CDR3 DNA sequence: TGCAGCGGAGAGCGGGAGCCCTACAATGAGCAGTTCTTC.

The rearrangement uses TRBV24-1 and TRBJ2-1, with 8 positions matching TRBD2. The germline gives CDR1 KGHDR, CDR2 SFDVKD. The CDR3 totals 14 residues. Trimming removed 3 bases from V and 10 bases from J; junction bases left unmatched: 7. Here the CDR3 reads CATSDLPGLGEQFF. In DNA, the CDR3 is TGTGCCACCAGTGATCTTCCGGGACTAGGCGAGCAGTTCTTC.

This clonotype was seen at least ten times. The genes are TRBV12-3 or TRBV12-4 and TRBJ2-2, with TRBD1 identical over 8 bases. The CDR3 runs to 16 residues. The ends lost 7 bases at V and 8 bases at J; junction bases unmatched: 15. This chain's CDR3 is CASTQPLGQGTGELFF. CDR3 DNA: TGTGCCAGCACCCAACCGCTCGGACAGGGTACAGGGGAGCTGTTTTTT.

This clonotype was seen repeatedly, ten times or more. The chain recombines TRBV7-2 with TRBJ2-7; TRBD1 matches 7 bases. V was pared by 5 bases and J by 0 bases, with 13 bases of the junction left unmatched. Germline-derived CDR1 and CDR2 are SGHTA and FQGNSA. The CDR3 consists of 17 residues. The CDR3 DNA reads TGTGCCAGCAGCAGAGTCCCAGGGGGACCTAGCTCCTACGAGCAGTACTTC. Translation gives CASSRVPGGPSSYEQYF.

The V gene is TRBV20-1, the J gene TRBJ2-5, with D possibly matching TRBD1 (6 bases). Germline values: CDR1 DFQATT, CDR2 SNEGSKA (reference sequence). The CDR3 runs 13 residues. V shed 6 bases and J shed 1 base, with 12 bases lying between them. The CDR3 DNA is TGCAGTGCCAGGGGAGCCCCCCAAGAGACCCAGTACTTC. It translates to CSARGAPQETQYF.

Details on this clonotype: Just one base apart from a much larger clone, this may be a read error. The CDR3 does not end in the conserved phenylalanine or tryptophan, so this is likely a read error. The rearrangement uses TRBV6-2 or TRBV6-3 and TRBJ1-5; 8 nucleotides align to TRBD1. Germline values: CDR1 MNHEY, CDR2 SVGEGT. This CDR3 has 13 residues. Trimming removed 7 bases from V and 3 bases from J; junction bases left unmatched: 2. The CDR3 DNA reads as TGTGCCAGCACGGACAGGGACAATCAGCCCCAGCATATT. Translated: CASTDRDNQPQHI.

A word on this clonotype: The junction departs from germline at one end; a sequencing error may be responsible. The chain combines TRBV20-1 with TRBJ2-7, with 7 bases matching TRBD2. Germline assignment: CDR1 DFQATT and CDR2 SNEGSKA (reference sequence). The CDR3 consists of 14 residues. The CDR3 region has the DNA TGCAGTGCCAGAGCGGAGCGGGGCCCCTACGAGCAGTACTTC. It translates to CSARAERGPYEQYF.

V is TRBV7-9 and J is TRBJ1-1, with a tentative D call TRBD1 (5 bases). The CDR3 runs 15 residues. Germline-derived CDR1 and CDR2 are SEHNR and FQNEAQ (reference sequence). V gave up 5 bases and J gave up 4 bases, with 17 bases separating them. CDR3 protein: CASSAPSAGGTEAFF. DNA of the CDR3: TGTGCCAGCAGCGCACCCAGCGCCGGGGGCACTGAAGCTTTCTTT.

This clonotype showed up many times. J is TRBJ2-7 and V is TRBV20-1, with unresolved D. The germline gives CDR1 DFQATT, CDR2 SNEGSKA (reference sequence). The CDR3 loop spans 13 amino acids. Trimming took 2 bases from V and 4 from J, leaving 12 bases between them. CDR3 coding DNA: TGCAGTGCTAGAAATCCAGACGGGTACGAGCAGTACTTC. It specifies CSARNPDGYEQYF.